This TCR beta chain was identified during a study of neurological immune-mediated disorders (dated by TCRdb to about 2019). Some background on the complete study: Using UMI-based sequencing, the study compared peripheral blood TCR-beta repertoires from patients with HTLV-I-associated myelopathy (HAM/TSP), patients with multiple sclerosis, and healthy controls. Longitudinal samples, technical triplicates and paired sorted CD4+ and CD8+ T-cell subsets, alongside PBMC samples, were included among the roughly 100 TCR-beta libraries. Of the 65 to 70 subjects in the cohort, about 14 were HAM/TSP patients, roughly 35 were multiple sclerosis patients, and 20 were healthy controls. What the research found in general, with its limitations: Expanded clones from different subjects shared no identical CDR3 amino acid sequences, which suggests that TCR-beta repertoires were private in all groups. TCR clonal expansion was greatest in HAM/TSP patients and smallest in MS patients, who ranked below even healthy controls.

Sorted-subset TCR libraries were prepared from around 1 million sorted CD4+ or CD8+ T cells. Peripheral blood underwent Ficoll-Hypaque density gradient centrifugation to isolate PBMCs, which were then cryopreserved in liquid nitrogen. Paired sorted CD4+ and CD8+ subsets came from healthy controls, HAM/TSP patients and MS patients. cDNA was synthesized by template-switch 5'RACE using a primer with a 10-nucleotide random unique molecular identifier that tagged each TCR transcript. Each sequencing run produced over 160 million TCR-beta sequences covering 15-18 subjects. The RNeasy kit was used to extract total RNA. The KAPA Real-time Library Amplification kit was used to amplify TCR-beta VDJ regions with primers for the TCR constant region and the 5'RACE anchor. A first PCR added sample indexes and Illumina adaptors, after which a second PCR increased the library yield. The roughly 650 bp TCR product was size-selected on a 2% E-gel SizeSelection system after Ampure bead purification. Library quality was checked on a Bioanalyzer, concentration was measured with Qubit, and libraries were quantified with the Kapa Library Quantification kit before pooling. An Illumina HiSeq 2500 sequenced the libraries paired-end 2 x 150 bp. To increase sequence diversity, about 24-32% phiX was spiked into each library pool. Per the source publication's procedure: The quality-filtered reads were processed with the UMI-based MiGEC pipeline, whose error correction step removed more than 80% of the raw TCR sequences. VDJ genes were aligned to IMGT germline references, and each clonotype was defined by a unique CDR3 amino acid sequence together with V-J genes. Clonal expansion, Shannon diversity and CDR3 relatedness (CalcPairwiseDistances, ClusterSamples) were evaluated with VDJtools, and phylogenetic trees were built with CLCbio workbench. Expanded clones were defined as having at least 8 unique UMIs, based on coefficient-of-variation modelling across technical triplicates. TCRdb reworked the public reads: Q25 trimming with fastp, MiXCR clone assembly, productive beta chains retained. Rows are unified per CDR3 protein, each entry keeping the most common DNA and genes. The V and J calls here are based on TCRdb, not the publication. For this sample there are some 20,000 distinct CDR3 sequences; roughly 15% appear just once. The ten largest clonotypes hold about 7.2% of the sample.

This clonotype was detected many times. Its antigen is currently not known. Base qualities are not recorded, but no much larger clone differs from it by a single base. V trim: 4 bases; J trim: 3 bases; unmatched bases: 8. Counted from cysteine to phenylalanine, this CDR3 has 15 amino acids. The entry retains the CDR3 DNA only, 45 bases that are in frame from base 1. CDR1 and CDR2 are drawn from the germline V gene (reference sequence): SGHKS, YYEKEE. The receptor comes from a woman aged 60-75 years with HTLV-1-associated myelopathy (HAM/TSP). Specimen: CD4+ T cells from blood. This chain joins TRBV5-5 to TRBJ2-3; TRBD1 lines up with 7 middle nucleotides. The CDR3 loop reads CASSPLARGTDTQYF. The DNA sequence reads TGTGCCAGCAGCCCTCTCGCCAGGGGGACAGATACGCAGTATTTT.